Shown below are 28 T cell receptor beta chains from a single sample sequenced in a study of shared clonotypes between healthy human individuals. Only in-frame clones appear in the TCRdb table, and some are missing; sequencing was by immunoSEQ multiplex PCR. The profile shows approximately 82,000 clones, 62% of them singletons. Sequenced: memory CD8+ T cells sorted from blood. Described subset: CD45RO+ cells pooled with CCR7-negative TemRA cells. The receptor source for this set is a man aged 25-45 years in good health.

This chain joins TRBV5-4 and TRBJ2-7; D is tentatively TRBD1 or TRBD2 (5 bases each). Germline CDR1 and CDR2: SGHNT and YYREEE (reference sequence). V was cut by 2 bases and J by 2 bases, with 17 bases left in between. The CDR3 extends over 16 amino acids. The CDR3 here is CASSFGEGLIPYEQYF. In DNA, the CDR3 is TGTGCCAGCAGCTTCGGTGAGGGGCTGATCCCCTACGAGCAGTACTTC.

The chain has TRBV7-9 and TRBJ2-1; D might be TRBD2 (5 bases). V gave up 5 bases and J gave up 0 bases, with 11 bases separating them. Per the germline V gene, CDR1 is SEHNR and CDR2 is FQNEAQ (reference sequence). The CDR3 has 15 amino acids. The CDR3 protein is CASSTTRNSYNEQFF. DNA of the CDR3: TGTGCCAGCAGCACAACTAGGAACTCCTACAATGAGCAGTTCTTC.

The genes are TRBV28 and TRBJ2-1, with 7 bases aligning to TRBD2. Trimming removed 5 bases from V and 6 bases from J; junction bases left unmatched: 7. Germline-derived CDR1 and CDR2 are MDHEN and SYDVKM. The CDR3 has 14 amino acids. The DNA of the CDR3 is TGTGCCAGCAGTGGACTAGAGTCAAGCAATGAGCAGTTCTTC. This gives the protein CASSGLESSNEQFF.

This chain uses TRBV7-8 with TRBJ2-2, with D perhaps TRBD1 or TRBD2 (5 bases each). The germline V gene encodes CDR1 SGHVS and CDR2 FQNEAQ. The CDR3 runs to 13 residues. V was shortened by 1 base and J by 6 bases, with 6 bases between the two germline ends. CDR3 nucleotide sequence: TGTGCCAGCAGCTTAGGGGGGTCCGGGGAGCTGTTTTTT. Translating it yields CASSLGGSGELFF. Variable domain in full (rest from reference TRBV7-8 and TRBJ2-2): GAGVSQSPRYKVAKRGQDVALRCDPISGHVSLFWYQQALGQGPEFLTYFQNEAQLDKSGLPSDRFFAERPEGSVSTLKIQRTQQEDSAVYLCASSLGGSGELFFGEGSRLTVL.

The V gene is TRBV11-2, the J gene TRBJ2-5; 7 positions agree with TRBD1. This CDR3 is 18 amino acids long. V shed 3 bases, J shed 2 bases, and the junction held 15 bases outside the gene matches. CDR1 is SGHAT, CDR2 FQNNGV, per germline. The CDR3 sequence: CASSFHRGWEQGQETQYF. CDR3 DNA sequence: TGTGCCAGCAGCTTCCACAGGGGATGGGAACAGGGGCAAGAGACCCAGTACTTC.

The V gene is TRBV7-6, the J gene TRBJ2-1; 10 bases fit TRBD2. Germline V gives CDR1 SGHVS, CDR2 FNYEAQ. The CDR3 contains 19 residues. J gave up 0 bases and V 2 bases, and 10 bases lay outside the gene matches. The CDR3 spells CASSLYASGSLDSYNEQFF. The CDR3 DNA reads as TGTGCCAGCAGCTTATACGCTAGCGGGAGTTTGGACTCCTACAATGAGCAGTTCTTC.

With respect to this clone: With only one base between it and a far larger clone, this is likely a read error. The rearrangement joins TRBV5-1 to TRBJ2-1; a possible D gene is TRBD2 (6 bases). V lost 4 bases, J lost 2 bases, and 19 bases lay in between. The CDR3 totals 17 residues. Germline CDR1 is SGHRS and CDR2 is YFSETQ. CDR3 residues: CASSTPGGSSTYNEQFF. Written as DNA, the CDR3 is TGCGCCAGCAGCACGCCCGGAGGGAGTTCCACCTACAATGAGCAGTTCTTC. The variable domain in full, with the rest retrieved from reference TRBV5-1 and TRBJ2-1, is KAGVTQTPRYLIKTRGQQVTLSCSPISGHRSVSWYQQTPGQGLQFLFEYFSETQRNKGNFPGRFSGRQFSNSRSEMNVSTLELGDSALYLCASSTPGGSSTYNEQFFGPGTRLTVL.

This clone was observed many times. The chain joins TRBV6-4 to TRBJ2-7, with 7 bases identical to TRBD1. With V trimmed by 4 bases and J by 1 base, 16 bases remained unmatched. CDR1 MRHNA and CDR2 SNTAGT come from the germline V gene. The CDR3 totals 18 residues. The CDR3 reads CASSGGGCLQGPSYEQYF. CDR3 in DNA: TGTGCCAGCAGTGGAGGTGGATGTTTACAGGGGCCTTCCTACGAGCAGTACTTC.

The chain has TRBV7-9 and TRBJ1-5, with TRBD1 identical over 7 bases. This CDR3 has 16 residues. The germline V gene has CDR1 SEHNR and CDR2 FQNEAQ (reference sequence). Unmatched junction bases numbered 8, after V lost 4 bases and J lost 2 bases. The CDR3 DNA sequence: TGTGCCAGCAGCTCCGACAGGGTTTCACGCAATCAGCCCCAGCATTTT. Translation gives CASSSDRVSRNQPQHF.

This chain uses TRBV7-8 with TRBJ2-7; 12 bases fit TRBD2. The junction had 9 bases not matched to a gene; V was cut back by 5 bases and J by 1 base. This CDR3 is 17 amino acids long. Germline V gene lookup returns CDR1 SGHVS and CDR2 FQNEAQ. CDR3 residues: CASSPRTSGTLSYEQYF. The CDR3 DNA sequence: TGTGCCAGCAGCCCGCGGACTAGCGGGACCCTATCCTACGAGCAGTACTTC. The variable domain in full, with the rest retrieved from reference TRBV7-8 and TRBJ2-7, is GAGVSQSPRYKVAKRGQDVALRCDPISGHVSLFWYQQALGQGPEFLTYFQNEAQLDKSGLPSDRFFAERPEGSVSTLKIQRTQQEDSAVYLCASSPRTSGTLSYEQYFGPGTRLTVT.

The genes are TRBV4-1 and TRBJ1-5; D is possibly TRBD1 (6 bases). V was pared by 1 base and J by 7 bases, with 14 bases between. The CDR3 is 15 amino acids. Germline V CDR1 and CDR2: MGHRA, YSYEKL. DNA of the CDR3: TGCGCCAGCAGCCAAGTCACAGGGTCACGCCAGCCCCAGCATTTT. It codes for CASSQVTGSRQPQHF.

CDR3 amino acids: CASSPAFGSGEYYEQYF. In DNA form, the CDR3 reads TGTGCCAGCTCACCCGCGTTCGGGTCGGGGGAATACTACGAGCAGTACTTC. The chain is built from TRBV18 and TRBJ2-7, with D tentatively TRBD2 (6 bases). With 3 bases removed from V and 3 bases from J, the gap between germline ends came to 21 bases. Germline loops: CDR1 KGHSH, CDR2 LQKENI. This CDR3 contains 17 residues.

This clone was detected only once. The chain uses TRBV29-1 and TRBJ1-1; no clear D gene. The V gene lost 1 base and the J gene lost 0 bases, with 21 bases spanning the gap. The germline V gene has CDR1 SQVTM and CDR2 ANQGSEA. There are 18 residues in the CDR3. The CDR3 region is CSVEVPGSPRAMNTEAFF. Written as DNA, the CDR3 is TGCAGCGTTGAAGTGCCGGGATCTCCTAGGGCCATGAACACTGAAGCTTTCTTT. Drawing the rest from reference TRBV29-1 and TRBJ1-1, the complete variable domain is SAVISQKPSRDICQRGTSLTIQCQVDSQVTMMFWYRQQPGQSLTLIATANQGSEATYESGFVIDKFPISRPNLTFSTLTVSNMSPEDSSIYLCSVEVPGSPRAMNTEAFFGQGTRLTVV.

The chain joins TRBV2 to TRBJ1-2, with TRBD1 matching 7 bases. J was trimmed by 14 bases and V by 1 base; bases with no gene match: 7. Germline assignment: CDR1 SNHLY and CDR2 FYNNEI. The CDR3 consists of 12 residues. The CDR3 loop reads CASSEERQGITF. CDR3 nucleotide sequence: TGTGCCAGCAGTGAAGAACGACAGGGTATAACCTTC.

This clone appeared many times. The J gene is TRBJ1-3, the V gene TRBV5-6; TRBD1 is a possible D gene (6 bases). Per germline, CDR1 SGHDT and CDR2 YYEEEE. Trimming pared 2 bases from V and 5 bases from J, leaving 11 bases between. The CDR3 is made up of 14 amino acids. The CDR3 spells CASSFGGVRNTIYF. In nucleotides, the CDR3 is TGTGCCAGCAGCTTCGGGGGCGTGAGAAACACCATATATTTT.

This clone was counted at least ten times. The rearrangement uses TRBV5-6 and TRBJ2-3; D not resolved. This CDR3 has 11 residues. V lost 2 bases and J lost 4, with 2 bases in between. Germline values: CDR1 SGHDT, CDR2 YYEEEE. The CDR3 DNA follows: TGTGCCAGCAGCTTTGCAGATACGCAGTATTTT. The encoded protein is CASSFADTQYF.

The J gene is TRBJ2-7, the V gene TRBV4-3; D could derive from TRBD1 or TRBD2 (5 bases each). Germline values: CDR1 LGHNA, CDR2 YSLEER. Trimming removed 4 bases at V and 2 bases at J, with 18 bases between. CDR3 length: 16 residues. The DNA for the CDR3 is TGCGCCAGCAGCCTTTTCGGGACGATTTTTCCCTACGAGCAGTACTTC. It yields the protein CASSLFGTIFPYEQYF.

In its sample, this clone was seen once. This chain joins TRBV5-1 and TRBJ2-7; 8 bases are a match to TRBD1. This CDR3 comprises 13 residues. Germline CDR1 reads SGHRS; CDR2 reads YFSETQ. J was trimmed by 3 bases and V by 3 bases; bases with no gene match: 2. Written as DNA, the CDR3 is TGCGCCAGCAGCTATACAGGGGGCTACGAGCAGTACTTC. Protein: CASSYTGGYEQYF.

This clone has just one count. This chain connects TRBV21-1 to TRBJ1-1; the table names TRBD1, a call not compared with the DNA. TRBV21-1 is listed as a pseudogene. The CDR3 sequence is 19 residues long. CDR3 nucleotide sequence: TGTGCCAGCAGCAAAACTATAAAGGGACAGGGCTACCGGAACACTGAAGCTTTCTTT. Its translation: CASSKTIKGQGYRNTEAFF.

This clone was detected a few times. The rearrangement joins TRBV27 to TRBJ2-7, with 7 nucleotides matching TRBD2. Unmatched junction bases numbered 9, after V lost 5 bases and J lost 5 bases. This CDR3 is 14 amino acids long. CDR1 is MNHEY, CDR2 SMNVEV, per germline (reference sequence). The CDR3 coding sequence is TGTGCCAGCAGTCCTACGACTAGCCGAGACGAGCAGTACTTC. Protein product: CASSPTTSRDEQYF.

The V and J genes are TRBV5-4 and TRBJ2-1; 9 bases map to TRBD2. Germline loops: CDR1 SGHNT, CDR2 YYREEE (reference sequence). CDR3 size: 16 residues. After removal of 3 bases from V and 2 bases from J, the junction contained 6 bases not matched to a gene. In nucleotides, the CDR3 is TGTGCCAGCAGCTCGCAGACTAGCGGCGCCTACAATGAGCAGTTCTTC. Its translation is CASSSQTSGAYNEQFF.

On this clone: Germline and junction disagree at one end, which may indicate a read error. This chain uses TRBV19 with TRBJ2-7, with D maybe TRBD2 (5 bases). Germline V gene lookup returns CDR1 LNHDA and CDR2 SQIVND (reference sequence). CDR3 length: 13 amino acids. The CDR3 DNA sequence: TGTGCCAGTAGTATTCGAGGGTCCTCCGAGCAGTACTTC. It translates to CASSIRGSSEQYF.

The V and J genes are TRBV29-1 and TRBJ2-2; D uncertain. Germline values: CDR1 SQVTM, CDR2 ANQGSEA. The CDR3 runs 12 residues. The germline V and J ends were trimmed by 4 bases and 6 bases, with 9 bases remaining between them. The CDR3 here is CSVGYPPGELFF. For the CDR3, the DNA is TGCAGCGTTGGCTACCCCCCCGGGGAGCTGTTTTTT.

This clone showed up just once. This chain connects TRBV14 to TRBJ1-1; D not resolved. The CDR3 runs to 15 residues. V lost 1 base, J lost 2 bases, and 11 bases lay in between. Germline lookup yields CDR1 SGHDN and CDR2 FVKESK. The CDR3 sequence: CASSQGEEFNTEAFF. The CDR3 DNA sequence: TGTGCCAGCAGCCAAGGAGAGGAGTTTAACACTGAAGCTTTCTTT.

This clone is medium-sized (0.01 to 0.1%) in the sample. This chain uses TRBV5-3 with TRBJ2-7; tentatively, D is TRBD1 (6 bases). TRBV5-3 counts as an open reading frame of uncertain function. V gave up 5 bases and J gave up 3 bases, with 15 bases separating them. There are 14 residues in the CDR3. CDR3 protein: CARRKQGTVYEQYF. Here the CDR3 DNA reads TGTGCCAGAAGAAAACAGGGTACGGTCTACGAGCAGTACTTC.

Comments on this clone: Other DNA sequences in this specimen translate into the identical CDR3. The V gene is TRBV28, the J gene TRBJ2-7; no reliable D call. This CDR3 is built from 12 residues. Germline CDR1 MDHEN, CDR2 SYDVKM. V shed 6 bases and J shed 2 bases, with 8 bases lying between them. In DNA, the CDR3 is TGTGCCAGCAGCCCGCCCACCTACGAGCAGTACTTC. Its translation is CASSPPTYEQYF.

Only one count was recorded for this clone. The CDR3 bases are TGTGCCAGCAGCTTGGACGGCCTTATGAACACTGAAGCTTTCTTT. Residues: CASSLDGLMNTEAFF. This chain joins TRBV5-4 and TRBJ1-1, with no clear D. The CDR3 consists of 15 residues. The ends were cut back, 0 bases at V and 0 bases at J, with 9 bases in the middle. CDR1 is SGHNT and CDR2 is YYREEE in the germline V gene (reference sequence).

The rearrangement links TRBV2 to TRBJ2-3, with TRBD2 matching 11 bases. Germline trimming cut 5 bases from V and 2 bases from J; bases unmatched to any gene: 12. The CDR3 is 18 amino acids. Germline V gene data show CDR1 as SNHLY and CDR2 as FYNNEI. In nucleotides, the CDR3 is TGTGCCAGCAGTCGAACTAGCGGGAGCTCCCTAGTCACAGATACGCAGTATTTT. It is translated as CASSRTSGSSLVTDTQYF.